This record covers a single T cell receptor (beta chain). Its antigen remains unknown. TCRdb analysed the 5' RACE reads with MiXCR anew, one entry per CDR3 protein. The data contain hundreds of thousands of distinct CDR3 sequences, over 8% of them seen just once; the ten biggest clones take up about 5.2%. The data stem from a study of identical twins. Study-level findings and limits: A lower insertion count was a feature of abundant cord blood beta clonotypes, with no such feature in memory repertoires. Models underestimated how often monozygotic twins shared out-of-frame TCR alpha. Within twin pairs, the out-of-frame alpha sequences they shared showed excess low generation probability.

Each donor was a healthy Caucasian. This sequence originates from a woman aged 18-29 years in good health. Sequences were obtained from memory (CD45RO+) T cells sorted from blood.

The CDR3: CASSRSRSSGNTIYF. In DNA, the CDR3 is TGTGCCAGCAGCCGGTCCAGAAGCTCTGGAAACACCATATATTTT. This sequence joins TRBV3-1 and TRBJ1-3; D uncertain. The CDR3 is 15 residues long. The germline gives CDR1 LGHDT, CDR2 YNNKEL (reference sequence). Trimming took 4 bases from V and 0 from J, leaving 10 bases between them.